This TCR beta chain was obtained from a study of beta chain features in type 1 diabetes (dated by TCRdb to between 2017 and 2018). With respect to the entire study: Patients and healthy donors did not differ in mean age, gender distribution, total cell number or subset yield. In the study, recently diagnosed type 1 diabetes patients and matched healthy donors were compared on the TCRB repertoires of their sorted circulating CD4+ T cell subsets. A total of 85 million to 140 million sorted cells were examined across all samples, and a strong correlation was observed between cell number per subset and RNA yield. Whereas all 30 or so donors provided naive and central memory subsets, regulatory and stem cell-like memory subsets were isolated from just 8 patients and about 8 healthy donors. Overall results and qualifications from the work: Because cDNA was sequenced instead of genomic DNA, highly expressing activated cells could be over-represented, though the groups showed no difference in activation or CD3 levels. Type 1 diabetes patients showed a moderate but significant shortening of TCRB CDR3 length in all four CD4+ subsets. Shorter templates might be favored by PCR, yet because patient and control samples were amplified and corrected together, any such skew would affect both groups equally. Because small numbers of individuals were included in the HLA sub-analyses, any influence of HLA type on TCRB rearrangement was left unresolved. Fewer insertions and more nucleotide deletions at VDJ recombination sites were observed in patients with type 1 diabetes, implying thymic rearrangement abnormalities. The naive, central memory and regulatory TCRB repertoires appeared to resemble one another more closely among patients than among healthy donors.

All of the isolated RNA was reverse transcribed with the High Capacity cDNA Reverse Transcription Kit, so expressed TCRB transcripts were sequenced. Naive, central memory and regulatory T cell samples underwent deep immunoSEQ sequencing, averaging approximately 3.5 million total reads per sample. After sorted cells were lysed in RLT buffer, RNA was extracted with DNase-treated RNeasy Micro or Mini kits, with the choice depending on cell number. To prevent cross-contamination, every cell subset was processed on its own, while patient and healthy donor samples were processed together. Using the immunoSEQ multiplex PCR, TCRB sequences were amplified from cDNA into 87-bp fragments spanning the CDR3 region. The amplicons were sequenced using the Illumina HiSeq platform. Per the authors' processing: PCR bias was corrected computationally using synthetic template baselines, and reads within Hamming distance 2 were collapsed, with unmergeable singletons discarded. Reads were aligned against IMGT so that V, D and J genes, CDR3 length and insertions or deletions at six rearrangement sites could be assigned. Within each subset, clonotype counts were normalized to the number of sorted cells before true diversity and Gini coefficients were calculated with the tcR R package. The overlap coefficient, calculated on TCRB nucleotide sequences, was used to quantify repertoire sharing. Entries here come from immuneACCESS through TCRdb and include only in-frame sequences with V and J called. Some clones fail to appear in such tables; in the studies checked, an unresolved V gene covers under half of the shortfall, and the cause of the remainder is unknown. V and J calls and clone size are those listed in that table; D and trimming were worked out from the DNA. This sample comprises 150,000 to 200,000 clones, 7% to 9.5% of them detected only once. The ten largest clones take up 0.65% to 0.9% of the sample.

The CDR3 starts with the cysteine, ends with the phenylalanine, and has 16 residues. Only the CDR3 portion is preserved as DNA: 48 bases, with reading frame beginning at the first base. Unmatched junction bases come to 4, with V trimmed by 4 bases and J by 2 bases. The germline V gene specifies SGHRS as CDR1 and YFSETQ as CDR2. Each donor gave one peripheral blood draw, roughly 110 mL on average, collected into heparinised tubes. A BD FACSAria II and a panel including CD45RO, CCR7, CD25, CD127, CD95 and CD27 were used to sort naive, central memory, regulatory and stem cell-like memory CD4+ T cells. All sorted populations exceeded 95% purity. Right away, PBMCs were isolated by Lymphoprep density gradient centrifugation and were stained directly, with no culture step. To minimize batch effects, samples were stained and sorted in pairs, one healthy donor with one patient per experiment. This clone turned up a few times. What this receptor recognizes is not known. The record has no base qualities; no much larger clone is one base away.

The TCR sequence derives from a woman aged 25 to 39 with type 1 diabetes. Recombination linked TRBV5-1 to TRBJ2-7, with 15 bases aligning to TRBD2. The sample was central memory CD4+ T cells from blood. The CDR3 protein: CASSPGLAGGTYEQYF. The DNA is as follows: TGCGCCAGCAGCCCGGGACTAGCGGGAGGCACCTACGAGCAGTACTTC.